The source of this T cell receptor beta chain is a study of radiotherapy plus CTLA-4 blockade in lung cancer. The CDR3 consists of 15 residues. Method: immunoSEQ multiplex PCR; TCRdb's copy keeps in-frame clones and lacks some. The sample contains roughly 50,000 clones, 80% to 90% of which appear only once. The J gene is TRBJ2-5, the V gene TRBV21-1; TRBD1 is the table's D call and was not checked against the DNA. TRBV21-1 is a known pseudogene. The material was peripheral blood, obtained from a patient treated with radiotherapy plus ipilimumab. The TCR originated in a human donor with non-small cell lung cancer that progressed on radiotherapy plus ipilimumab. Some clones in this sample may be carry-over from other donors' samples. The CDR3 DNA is TGTGCCAGCAGCAAAAGACAGGGGGCAGGAGAGACCCAGTACTTC. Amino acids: CASSKRQGAGETQYF.